This record looks at one TCR beta chain sequence and its context. V was cut by 5 bases and J by 8 bases, with 12 bases left in between. This CDR3 region has 12 residues. In TCRdb, the RT-PCR reads were re-called with MiXCR into one record per CDR3 protein. This table has roughly 200,000 distinct CDR3 sequences, roughly 38% appearing once. The data were obtained in a study of patients and donors after allogeneic stem cell transplantation. Sequencing input: blood, either unsorted or a sorted T cell fraction (not recorded which). V usage is TRBV12-3 or TRBV12-4 and J usage is TRBJ1-1; D remains unclear. The clonotype originates from a human donor who was either an allogeneic HSCT recipient or a stem cell or donor lymphocyte infusion donor (not recorded which). It is not recorded whose cells these are; they may come from a transplant donor. CDR3 region: CASSGLSVEAFF. For the CDR3, the DNA is TGTGCCAGCAGTGGACTGTCGGTGGAAGCTTTCTTT.